This T cell receptor beta chain was sequenced for a study of early T cells in non-severe SARS-CoV-2 infection. MiXCR, applied by TCRdb to the 5' RACE reads, yields one record per CDR3 protein. This table has around 84,000 distinct CDR3 sequences, 9% to 14% appearing once. This clonotype was counted many times. CDR1 SGHAT and CDR2 FQNNGV come from the germline V gene. Losses at the gene ends were 0 bases for V and 5 bases for J; bases not matched to a gene: 2. This CDR3 is built from 14 residues. This TCR was recovered from an adult who was a healthcare worker with PCR-confirmed SARS-CoV-2 infection or an uninfected control (not recorded which). V gene TRBV11-2 combines with J gene TRBJ2-7, with 9 bases fitting TRBD1. The sample was whole blood. DNA of the CDR3: TGTGCCAGCAGCTTAGACCGGGACAGGGACGAGCAGTACTTC. Amino acids: CASSLDRDRDEQYF.